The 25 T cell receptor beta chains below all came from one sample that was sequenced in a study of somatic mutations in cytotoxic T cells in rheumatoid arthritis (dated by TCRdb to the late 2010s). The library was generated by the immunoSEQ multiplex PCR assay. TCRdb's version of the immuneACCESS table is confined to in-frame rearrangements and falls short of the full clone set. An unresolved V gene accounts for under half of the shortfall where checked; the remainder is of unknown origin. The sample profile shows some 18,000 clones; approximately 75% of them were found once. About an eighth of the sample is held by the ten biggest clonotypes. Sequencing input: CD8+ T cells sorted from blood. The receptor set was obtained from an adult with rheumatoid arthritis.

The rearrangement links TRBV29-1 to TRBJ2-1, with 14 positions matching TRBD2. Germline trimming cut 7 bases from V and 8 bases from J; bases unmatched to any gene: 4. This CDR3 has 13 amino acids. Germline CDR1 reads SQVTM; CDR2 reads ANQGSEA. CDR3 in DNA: TGCAGCGAGACTAGCGGGAGGGCCGATGAGCAGTTCTTC. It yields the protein CSETSGRADEQFF.

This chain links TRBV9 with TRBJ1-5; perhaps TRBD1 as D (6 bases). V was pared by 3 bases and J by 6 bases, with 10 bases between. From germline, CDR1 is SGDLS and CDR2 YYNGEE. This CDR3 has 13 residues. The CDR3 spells CASSAGAGQPQHF. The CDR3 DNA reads TGTGCCAGCAGCGCGGGGGCAGGTCAGCCCCAGCATTTT.

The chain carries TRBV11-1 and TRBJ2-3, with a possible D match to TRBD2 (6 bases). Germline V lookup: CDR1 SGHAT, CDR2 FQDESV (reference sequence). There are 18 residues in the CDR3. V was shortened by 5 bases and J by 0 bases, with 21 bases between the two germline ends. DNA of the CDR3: TGTGCCAGCAGCGGTATCCTGGGGACTTGGATAAGCACAGATACGCAGTATTTT. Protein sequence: CASSGILGTWISTDTQYF.

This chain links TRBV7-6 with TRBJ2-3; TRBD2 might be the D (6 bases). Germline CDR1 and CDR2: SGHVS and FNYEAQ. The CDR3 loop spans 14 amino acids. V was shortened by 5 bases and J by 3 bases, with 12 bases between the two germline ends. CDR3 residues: CASSLAGGTDTQYF. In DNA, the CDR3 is TGTGCCAGCAGCCTCGCTGGGGGGACAGATACGCAGTATTTT.

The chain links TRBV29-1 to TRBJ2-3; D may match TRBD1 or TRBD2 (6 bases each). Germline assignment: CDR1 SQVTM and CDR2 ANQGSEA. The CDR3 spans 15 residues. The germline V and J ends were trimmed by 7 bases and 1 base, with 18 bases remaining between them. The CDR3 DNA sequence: TGCAGCGCGACTATGTACAGGGAGGGCACAGATACGCAGTATTTT. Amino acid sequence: CSATMYREGTDTQYF.

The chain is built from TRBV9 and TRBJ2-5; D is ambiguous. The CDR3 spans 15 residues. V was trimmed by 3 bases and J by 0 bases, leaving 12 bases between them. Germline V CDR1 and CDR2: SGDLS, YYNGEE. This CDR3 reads CASSAGVTYQETQYF. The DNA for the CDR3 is TGTGCCAGCAGCGCAGGAGTCACATACCAAGAGACCCAGTACTTC.

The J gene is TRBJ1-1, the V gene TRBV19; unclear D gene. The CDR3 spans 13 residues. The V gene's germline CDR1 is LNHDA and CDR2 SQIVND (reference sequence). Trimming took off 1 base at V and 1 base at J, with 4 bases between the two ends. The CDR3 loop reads CASSIGRNTEAFF. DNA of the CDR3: TGTGCCAGTAGTATAGGGCGGAACACTGAAGCTTTCTTT.

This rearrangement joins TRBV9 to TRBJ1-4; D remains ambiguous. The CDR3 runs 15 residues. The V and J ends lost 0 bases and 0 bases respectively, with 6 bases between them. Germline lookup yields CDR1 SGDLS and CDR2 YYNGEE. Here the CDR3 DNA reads TGTGCCAGCAGCGTAGGGTTTGCAACTAATGAAAAACTGTTTTTT. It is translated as CASSVGFATNEKLFF.

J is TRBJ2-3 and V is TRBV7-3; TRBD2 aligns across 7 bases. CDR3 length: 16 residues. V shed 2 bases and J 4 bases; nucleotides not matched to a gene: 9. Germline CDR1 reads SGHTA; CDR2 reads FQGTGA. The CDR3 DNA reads TGTGCCAGCAGCTTAGTGGCGGGGGATAGGGCAGATACGCAGTATTTT. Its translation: CASSLVAGDRADTQYF.

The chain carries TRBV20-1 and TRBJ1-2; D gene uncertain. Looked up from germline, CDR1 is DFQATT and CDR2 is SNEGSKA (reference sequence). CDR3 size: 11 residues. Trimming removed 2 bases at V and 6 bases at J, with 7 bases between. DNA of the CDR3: TGCAGTGCTAGACAGGTCCATGGCTACACCTTC. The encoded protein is CSARQVHGYTF.

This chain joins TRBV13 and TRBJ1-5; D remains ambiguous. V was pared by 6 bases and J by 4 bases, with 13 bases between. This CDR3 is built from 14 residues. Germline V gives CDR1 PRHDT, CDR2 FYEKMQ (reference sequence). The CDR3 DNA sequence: TGTGCCAGCAGTTTATCCCCTCTTAATCAGCCCCAGCATTTT. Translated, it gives CASSLSPLNQPQHF.

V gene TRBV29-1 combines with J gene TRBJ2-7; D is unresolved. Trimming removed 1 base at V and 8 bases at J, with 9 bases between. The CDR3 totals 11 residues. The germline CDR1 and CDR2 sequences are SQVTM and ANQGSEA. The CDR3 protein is CSVEGAAQQYF. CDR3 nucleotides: TGCAGCGTTGAAGGAGCAGCGCAGCAGTACTTC.

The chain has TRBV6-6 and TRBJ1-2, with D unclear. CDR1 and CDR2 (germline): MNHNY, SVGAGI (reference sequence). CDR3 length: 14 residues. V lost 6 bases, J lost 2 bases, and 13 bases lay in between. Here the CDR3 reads CASSSPGLNYGYTF. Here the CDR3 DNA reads TGTGCCAGCAGCTCCCCCGGACTAAACTATGGCTACACCTTC.

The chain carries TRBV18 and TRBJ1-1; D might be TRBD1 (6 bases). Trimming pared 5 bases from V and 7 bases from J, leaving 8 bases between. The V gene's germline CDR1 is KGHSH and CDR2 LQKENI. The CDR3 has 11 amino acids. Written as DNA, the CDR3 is TGTGCCAGCTCATCACAGGGTGAAGCTTTCTTT. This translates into CASSSQGEAFF.

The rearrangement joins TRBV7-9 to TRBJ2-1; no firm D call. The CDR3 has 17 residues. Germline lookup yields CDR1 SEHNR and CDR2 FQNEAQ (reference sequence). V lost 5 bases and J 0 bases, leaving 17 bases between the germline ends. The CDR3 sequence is CASSDALALSSYNEQFF. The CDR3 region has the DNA TGTGCCAGCAGCGACGCTTTGGCCCTGAGCTCCTACAATGAGCAGTTCTTC.

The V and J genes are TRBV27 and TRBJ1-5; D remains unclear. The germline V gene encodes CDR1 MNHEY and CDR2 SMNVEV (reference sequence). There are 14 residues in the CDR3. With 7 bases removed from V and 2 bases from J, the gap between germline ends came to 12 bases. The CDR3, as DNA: TGTGCCAGCAAGGCCTTGGAGGGCAATCAGCCCCAGCATTTT. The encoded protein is CASKALEGNQPQHF.

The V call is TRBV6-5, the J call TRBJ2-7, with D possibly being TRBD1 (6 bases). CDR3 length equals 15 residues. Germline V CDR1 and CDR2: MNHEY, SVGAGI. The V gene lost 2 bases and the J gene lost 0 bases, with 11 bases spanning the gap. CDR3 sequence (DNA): TGTGCCAGCAGTTACGGGCTGGGGGCCTCCTACGAGCAGTACTTC. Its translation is CASSYGLGASYEQYF.

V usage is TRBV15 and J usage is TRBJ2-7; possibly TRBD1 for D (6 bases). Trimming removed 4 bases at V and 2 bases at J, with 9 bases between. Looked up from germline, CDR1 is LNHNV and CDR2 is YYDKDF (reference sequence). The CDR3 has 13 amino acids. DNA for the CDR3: TGTGCCACCAGCATTAGACAGGCCTACGAGCAGTACTTC. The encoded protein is CATSIRQAYEQYF.

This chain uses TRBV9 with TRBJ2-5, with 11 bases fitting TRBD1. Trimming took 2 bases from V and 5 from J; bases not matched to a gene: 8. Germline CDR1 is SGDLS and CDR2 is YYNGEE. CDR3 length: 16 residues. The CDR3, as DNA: TGTGCCAGCAGCGTCGGGACAGGGGGGCGCCGGGAGACCCAGTACTTC. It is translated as CASSVGTGGRRETQYF.

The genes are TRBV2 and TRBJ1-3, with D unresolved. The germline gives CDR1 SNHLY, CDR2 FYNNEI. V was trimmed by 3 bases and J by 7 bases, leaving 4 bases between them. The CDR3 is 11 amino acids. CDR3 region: CASSDGNTIYF. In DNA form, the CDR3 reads TGTGCCAGCAGTGACGGGAACACCATATATTTT. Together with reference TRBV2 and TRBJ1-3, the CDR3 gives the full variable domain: EPEVTQTPSHQVTQMGQEVILRCVPISNHLYFYWYRQILGQKVEFLVSFYNNEISEKSEIFDDQFSVERPDGSNFTLKIRSTKLEDSAMYFCASSDGNTIYFGEGSWLTVV.

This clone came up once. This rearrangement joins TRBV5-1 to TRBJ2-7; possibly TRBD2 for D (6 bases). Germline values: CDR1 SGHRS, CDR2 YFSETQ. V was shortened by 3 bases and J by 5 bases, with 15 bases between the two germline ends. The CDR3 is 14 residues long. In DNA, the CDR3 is TGCGCCAGCAGCTCCAGAGGAGGGGAAGACGAGCAGTACTTC. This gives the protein CASSSRGGEDEQYF.

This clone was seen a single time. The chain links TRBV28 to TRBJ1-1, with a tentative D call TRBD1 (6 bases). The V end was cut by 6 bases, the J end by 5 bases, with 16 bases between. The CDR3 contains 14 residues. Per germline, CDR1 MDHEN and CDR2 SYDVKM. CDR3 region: CASRDVGGATEAFF. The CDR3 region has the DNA TGTGCCAGCAGGGACGTTGGGGGGGCGACTGAAGCTTTCTTT.

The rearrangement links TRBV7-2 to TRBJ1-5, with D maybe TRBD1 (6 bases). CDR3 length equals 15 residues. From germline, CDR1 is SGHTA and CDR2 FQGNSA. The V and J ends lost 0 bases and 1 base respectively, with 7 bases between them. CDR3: CASSLAGGSNQPQHF. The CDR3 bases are TGTGCCAGCAGCTTAGCCGGGGGCAGCAATCAGCCCCAGCATTTT.

CDR3 amino acids: CAISAPRQGSGQFF. CDR3 coding DNA: TGTGCCATCAGTGCCCCGAGACAGGGGTCGGGGCAGTTCTTC. This chain connects TRBV10-3 to TRBJ2-1; 8 bases line up with TRBD1. This CDR3 spans 14 amino acids. Germline loops: CDR1 ENHRY, CDR2 SYGVKD. V gave up 4 bases and J gave up 12 bases; unmatched junction bases: 11.

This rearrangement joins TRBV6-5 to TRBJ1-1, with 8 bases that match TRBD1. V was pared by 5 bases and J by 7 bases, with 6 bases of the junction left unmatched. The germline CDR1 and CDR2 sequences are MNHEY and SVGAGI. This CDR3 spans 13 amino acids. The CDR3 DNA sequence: TGTGCCAGCAGTCGCACAGGGGGGGGTGAAGCTTTCTTT. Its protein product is CASSRTGGGEAFF.